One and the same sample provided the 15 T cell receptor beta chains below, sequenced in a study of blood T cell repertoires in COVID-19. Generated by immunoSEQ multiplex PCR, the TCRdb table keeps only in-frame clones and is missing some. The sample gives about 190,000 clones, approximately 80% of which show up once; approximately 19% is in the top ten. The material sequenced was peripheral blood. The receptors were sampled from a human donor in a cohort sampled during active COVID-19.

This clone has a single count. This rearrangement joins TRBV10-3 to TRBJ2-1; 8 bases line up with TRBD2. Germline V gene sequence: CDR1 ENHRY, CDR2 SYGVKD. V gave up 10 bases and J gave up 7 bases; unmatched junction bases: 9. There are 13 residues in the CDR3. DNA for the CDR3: TGTGCCAGCGGGGGGAATACAGCAAATGAGCAGTTCTTC. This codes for CASGGNTANEQFF.

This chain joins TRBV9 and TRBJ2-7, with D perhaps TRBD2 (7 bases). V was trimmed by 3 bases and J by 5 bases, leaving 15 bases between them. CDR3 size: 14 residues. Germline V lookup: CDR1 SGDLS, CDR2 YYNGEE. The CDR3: CASSATGGLNEQYF. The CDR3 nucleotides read TGTGCCAGCAGCGCTACGGGGGGCCTAAACGAGCAGTACTTC.

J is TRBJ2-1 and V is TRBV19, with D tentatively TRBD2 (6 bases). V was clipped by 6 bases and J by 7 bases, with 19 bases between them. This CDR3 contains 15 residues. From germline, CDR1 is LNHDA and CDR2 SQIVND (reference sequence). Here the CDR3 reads CASSASWGVPNEQFF. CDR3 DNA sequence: TGTGCCAGTAGCGCAAGTTGGGGGGTTCCGAATGAGCAGTTCTTC.

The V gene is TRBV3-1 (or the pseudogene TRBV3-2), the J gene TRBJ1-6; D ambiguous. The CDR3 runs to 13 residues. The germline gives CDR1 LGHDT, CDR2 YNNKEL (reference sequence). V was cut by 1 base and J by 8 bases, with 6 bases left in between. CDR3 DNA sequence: TGTGCCAGCAGCCAAGGCGAGGATTCACCCCTCCACTTT. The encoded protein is CASSQGEDSPLHF.

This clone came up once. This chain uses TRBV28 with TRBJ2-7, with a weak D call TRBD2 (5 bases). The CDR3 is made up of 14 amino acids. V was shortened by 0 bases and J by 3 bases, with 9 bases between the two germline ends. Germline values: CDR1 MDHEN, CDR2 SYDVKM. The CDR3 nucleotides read TGTGCCAGCAGTTTATGGTCCCGGGACTACGAGCAGTACTTC. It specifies CASSLWSRDYEQYF.

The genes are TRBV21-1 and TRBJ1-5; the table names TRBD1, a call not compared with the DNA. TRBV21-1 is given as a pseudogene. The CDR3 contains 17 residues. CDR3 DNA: TGTGCCAGCAGCAATAGGGGCAGGGCAGCCCGCAATCAGCCCCAGCATTTT. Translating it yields CASSNRGRAARNQPQHF.

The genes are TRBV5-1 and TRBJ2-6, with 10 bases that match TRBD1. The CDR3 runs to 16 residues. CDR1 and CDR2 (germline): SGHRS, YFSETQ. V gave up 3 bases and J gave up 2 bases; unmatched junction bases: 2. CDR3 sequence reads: CASSSDRGAGANVLTF. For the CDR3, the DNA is TGCGCCAGCAGCTCGGACAGGGGGGCTGGGGCCAACGTCCTGACTTTC. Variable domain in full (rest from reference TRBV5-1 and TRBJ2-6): KAGVTQTPRYLIKTRGQQVTLSCSPISGHRSVSWYQQTPGQGLQFLFEYFSETQRNKGNFPGRFSGRQFSNSRSEMNVSTLELGDSALYLCASSSDRGAGANVLTFGAGSRLTVL.

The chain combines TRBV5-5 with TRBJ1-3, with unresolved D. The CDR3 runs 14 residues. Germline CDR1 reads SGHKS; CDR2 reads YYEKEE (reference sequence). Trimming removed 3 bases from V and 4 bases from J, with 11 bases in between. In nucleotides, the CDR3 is TGTGCCAGCAGCTCGCCACTGATCGGAAACACCATATATTTT. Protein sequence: CASSSPLIGNTIYF.

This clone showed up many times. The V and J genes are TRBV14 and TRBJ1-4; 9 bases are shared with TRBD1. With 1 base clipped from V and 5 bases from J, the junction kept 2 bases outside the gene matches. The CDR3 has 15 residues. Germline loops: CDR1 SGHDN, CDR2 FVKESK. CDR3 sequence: CASSQVGTGNEKLFF. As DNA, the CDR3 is TGTGCCAGCAGCCAAGTGGGGACAGGGAATGAAAAACTGTTTTTT.

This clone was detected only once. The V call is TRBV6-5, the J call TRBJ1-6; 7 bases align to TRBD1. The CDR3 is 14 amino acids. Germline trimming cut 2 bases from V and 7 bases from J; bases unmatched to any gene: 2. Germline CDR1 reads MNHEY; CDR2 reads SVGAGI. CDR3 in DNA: TGTGCCAGCAGTTACGAGGGACAGAATTCACCCCTCCACTTT. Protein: CASSYEGQNSPLHF.

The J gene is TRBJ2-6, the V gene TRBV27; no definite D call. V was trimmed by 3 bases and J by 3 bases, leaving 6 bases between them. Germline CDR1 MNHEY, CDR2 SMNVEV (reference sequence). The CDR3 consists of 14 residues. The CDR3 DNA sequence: TGTGCCAGCAGTTTTGGCGGTGGGGCCAACGTCCTGACTTTC. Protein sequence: CASSFGGGANVLTF.

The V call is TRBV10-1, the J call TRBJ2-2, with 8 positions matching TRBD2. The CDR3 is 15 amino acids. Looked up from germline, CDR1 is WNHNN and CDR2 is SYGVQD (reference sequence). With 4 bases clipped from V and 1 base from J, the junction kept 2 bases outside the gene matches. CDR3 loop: CASSVTSGNTGELFF. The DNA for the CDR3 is TGCGCCAGCAGTGTAACTAGCGGGAACACCGGGGAGCTGTTTTTT.

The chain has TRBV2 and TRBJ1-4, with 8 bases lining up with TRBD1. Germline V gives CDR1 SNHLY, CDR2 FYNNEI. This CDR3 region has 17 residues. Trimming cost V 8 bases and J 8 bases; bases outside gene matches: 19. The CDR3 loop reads CASARTWTGPVREKLFF. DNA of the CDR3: TGTGCCAGCGCAAGAACTTGGACAGGGCCGGTTCGAGAAAAACTGTTTTTT.

The CDR3 is CASSNSVYSRGGGYV. The CDR3 DNA sequence: TGTGCCAGCAGCAATTCCGTATACTCGCGGGGGGGCGGGTACGTC. V usage is TRBV21-1 and J usage is TRBJ2-7; the table assigns TRBD2, which was not confirmed against the DNA. TRBV21-1 is a pseudogene segment. This CDR3 region has 15 residues.

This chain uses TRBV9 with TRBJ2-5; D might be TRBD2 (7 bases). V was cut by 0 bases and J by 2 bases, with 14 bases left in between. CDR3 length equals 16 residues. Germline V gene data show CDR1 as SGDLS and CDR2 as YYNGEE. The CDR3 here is CASSVGSGGPQETQYF. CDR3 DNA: TGTGCCAGCAGCGTAGGGTCCGGGGGGCCACAAGAGACCCAGTACTTC. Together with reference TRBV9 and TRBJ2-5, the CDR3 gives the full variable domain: DSGVTQTPKHLITATGQRVTLRCSPRSGDLSVYWYQQSLDQGLQFLIQYYNGEERAKGNILERFSAQQFPDLHSELNLSSLELGDSALYFCASSVGSGGPQETQYFGPGTRLLVL.